The source of this TCR beta chain is a study of T cells in localized non-small cell lung cancer. TCRdb's table, derived via immunoSEQ multiplex PCR, lists solely in-frame clones and lacks some. The profile shows more than 15,000 clones, 65% to 85% of them singletons. Losses at the gene ends were 4 bases for V and 4 bases for J; bases not matched to a gene: 9. From germline, CDR1 is SGHRS and CDR2 YFSETQ. This CDR3 contains 15 residues. The study's findings and limits: Turning up in adjacent lung were a median around 50 of the top 100 tumor clones.

A note on this clone: Its antigen is as yet unknown.

This chain links TRBV5-1 with TRBJ2-5; 8 nucleotides match TRBD1. The sequencing here drew on peripheral blood, taken before any cancer treatment. The sequence came from a male donor at least 60 years old with stage III lung adenocarcinoma. Here the CDR3 DNA reads TGCGCCAGCAGCCGGCAGGGGGCGTTTGGAGAGACCCAGTACTTC. Encoded protein: CASSRQGAFGETQYF.